A selection of T cell receptor beta chains follows, all from one sample in a study of control samples from healthy donors and cancer patients. The protocol was immunoSEQ multiplex PCR, while the TCRdb copy is restricted to in-frame clones and leaves out a portion. The sample lists tens of thousands of clones; about nine tenths were seen once. Material for sequencing was blood. The receptor source for this set is a man aged 45 to 65 in good health. Each CDR3 is given with its conserved first and last residue. The D gene is left open where the match is weak. Clone sizes are given selectively: once, few, many, or a class where the clone is expanded.

CDR3 DNA	CDR3 protein	D gene	V gene	clone size	J gene
TGTGCCAGCAGCTTTTTGGGCCCCTACAATGAGCAGTTCTTC	CASSFLGPYNEQFF	NA	TRBV5-4	NA	TRBJ2-1
TGTGCCAGCAGGGTCGGGGGTAGCACAGATACGCAGTATTTT	CASRVGGSTDTQYF	NA	TRBV6-5	NA	TRBJ2-3
TGCGCCAGCAGCTCCGGACACCGAGATAACTATGGCTACACCTTC	CASSSGHRDNYGYTF	NA	TRBV5-1	NA	TRBJ1-2
TGTGCCAGCAGCCAAGGAGGGACAGGGGTGAGGGAGACCCAGTACTTC	CASSQGGTGVRETQYF	TRBD1	TRBV3-1/TRBV3-2	NA	TRBJ2-5
TGTGCCAGCAGCTGGGACAGGGCGAGCTCCTACGAGCAGTACTTC	CASSWDRASSYEQYF	TRBD1	TRBV7-9	NA	TRBJ2-7
TGTGCCAGCAGCTTAAACCCGGGGGCAGCCGGGTACGAGCAGTACTTC	CASSLNPGAAGYEQYF	NA	TRBV7-2	NA	TRBJ2-7
TGCGCCAGCAGCCAAGATCATGGGGGCCGAGAGACCCAGTACTTC	CASSQDHGGRETQYF	NA	TRBV4-3	NA	TRBJ2-5
TGTGCCAGCTCACCGGACAGGGGGAACACTGAAGCTTTCTTT	CASSPDRGNTEAFF	TRBD1	TRBV18	NA	TRBJ1-1
TGTGCCAGCAGTGAAACCCCTAGCGGGGGGGCCTTTGAACTCTACGAGCAGTACTTC	CASSETPSGGAFELYEQYF	TRBD2	TRBV6-1	NA	TRBJ2-7
TGTGCCAGCAGTTACTTAACGACAGAAGCTTTCTTT	CASSYLTTEAFF	NA	TRBV6-2/TRBV6-3	once	TRBJ1-1